Below are 30 T cell receptor beta chains sequenced from a single sample in a study of T cell repertoires in cytomegalovirus infection. These receptors' antigens are unknown. In TCRdb, the reads were re-called with MiXCR into one record per CDR3 protein. The profile covers about half a million distinct CDR3 sequences, with 33% appearing a single time and 17% taken by the ten largest. Sequencing used cultured PBMCs, obtained from culture after CMV antigen stimulation. The receptors originated from a human donor in good health (CMV status not recorded). Some clones in this sample may be carry-over from other donors' samples.

This chain connects TRBV20-1 to TRBJ2-3; 11 bases align to TRBD1. V was pared by 5 bases and J by 5 bases, with 12 bases of the junction left unmatched. The CDR3 is made up of 16 amino acids. CDR1 is DFQATT and CDR2 is SNEGSKA in the germline V gene (reference sequence). The CDR3 nucleotides are TGCAGTGCTCGAGTCCGGGACAGGGGGTCGGTAGATACGCAGTATTTT. Amino acid sequence: CSARVRDRGSVDTQYF.

This clonotype turned up a few times. The chain is built from TRBV7-2 and TRBJ1-5, with a weak D call TRBD1 (5 bases). With 1 base removed from V and 4 bases from J, the gap between germline ends came to 11 bases. CDR1 SGHTA and CDR2 FQGNSA come from the germline V gene. There are 15 residues in the CDR3. CDR3 sequence reads: CASSLVPQGNQPQHF. DNA for the CDR3: TGTGCCAGCAGCTTAGTTCCCCAGGGTAATCAGCCCCAGCATTTT. Full variable domain (outside the CDR3, taken from reference TRBV7-2 and TRBJ1-5): GAGVSQSPSNKVTEKGKDVELRCDPISGHTALYWYRQSLGQGLEFLIYFQGNSAPDKSGLPSDRFSAERTGGSVSTLTIQRTQQEDSAVYLCASSLVPQGNQPQHFGDGTRLSIL.

V gene TRBV6-6 combines with J gene TRBJ2-7; maybe TRBD2 (7 bases). Trimming removed 6 bases at V and 4 bases at J, with 22 bases between. Germline assignment: CDR1 MNHNY and CDR2 SVGAGI (reference sequence). The CDR3 length is 16 residues. The CDR3 nucleotides read TGTGCCAGCAGCCCGCCCCGGGGGGCCTACCCTTACGAGCAGTACGTC. This sequence encodes CASSPPRGAYPYEQYV.

This chain connects TRBV7-8 to TRBJ2-1; possible D gene TRBD2, 5 bases. The V and J ends lost 1 base and 8 bases respectively, with 18 bases between them. The germline gives CDR1 SGHVS, CDR2 FQNEAQ. The CDR3 is made up of 16 amino acids. The CDR3 is CASSLVRLMAVDEQFF. The CDR3 region has the DNA TGTGCCAGCAGCTTAGTCCGACTAATGGCGGTAGATGAGCAGTTCTTC.

With regard to this clonotype: At one end, the junction sequence differs from germline, possibly due to a read error. The chain couples TRBV4-2 to TRBJ2-3; D possibly uses TRBD1 or TRBD2 (5 bases each). The CDR3 consists of 17 residues. CDR1 is LGHNA, CDR2 YNFKEQ, per germline. The CDR3: CASSQGSGLHSTDTQYF. DNA for the CDR3: TGCGCCAGCAGCCAAGGATCGGGGCTCCATAGCACAGATACGCAGTATTTT.

This clonotype showed up just a few times. The chain employs TRBV7-8 and TRBJ2-3; 10 nucleotides agree with TRBD1. CDR1 and CDR2 from the germline V gene are SGHVS and FQNEAQ. This CDR3 is 15 amino acids long. V lost 5 bases to trimming and J lost 1 base; unmatched junction nucleotides: 3. CDR3 protein: CASSIGTGGTDTQYF. CDR3 nucleotides: TGTGCCAGCAGCATAGGGACAGGGGGCACAGATACGCAGTATTTT.

Here the CDR3 reads CASSFGGTLTDTQYF. CDR3 coding DNA: TGTGCCAGCAGCTTTGGGGGCACGCTCACAGATACGCAGTATTTT. This rearrangement joins TRBV7-8 to TRBJ2-3; D might be TRBD1 (6 bases). The length of the CDR3 is 15 residues. Germline V gene lookup returns CDR1 SGHVS and CDR2 FQNEAQ. V lost 3 bases and J lost 2, with 12 bases in between.

This chain uses TRBV4-3 with TRBJ2-1, with TRBD2 matching 9 bases. In germline, CDR1 is LGHNA, CDR2 YSLEER. V lost 3 bases to trimming and J lost 1 base; unmatched junction nucleotides: 7. CDR3 size: 17 residues. This CDR3 is CASSHRPSGVSYNEQFF. The CDR3 DNA is TGCGCCAGCAGCCATCGACCTAGCGGGGTTTCCTACAATGAGCAGTTCTTC.

Worth noting for this clonotype: The junction shows a germline mismatch at one end, possibly a read error. The chain couples TRBV19 to TRBJ1-2; no reliable D call. Germline loops: CDR1 LNHDA, CDR2 SQIVND (reference sequence). The CDR3 consists of 15 residues. The CDR3 sequence is CANSIGAGLLGGYTF. CDR3 DNA: TGTGCCAATAGTATCGGAGCAGGTTTGCTTGGTGGCTACACCTTC.

A few counts support this clonotype. V is TRBV7-2 and J is TRBJ2-3; D is uncertain. The length of the CDR3 is 14 residues. V was pared by 4 bases and J by 5 bases, with 13 bases between. Per germline, CDR1 SGHTA and CDR2 FQGNSA. The CDR3 sequence: CASSSEGAQDTQYF. The CDR3 DNA follows: TGTGCCAGCAGCTCAGAAGGAGCACAAGATACGCAGTATTTT.

This clonotype was seen only a few times. The chain couples TRBV7-6 to TRBJ1-1; 9 bases fit TRBD1. The junction had 10 bases not matched to a gene; V was cut back by 5 bases and J by 3 bases. The CDR3 is 16 amino acids. The germline V gene encodes CDR1 SGHVS and CDR2 FNYEAQ. The CDR3 sequence: CASSGGTGRGYTEAFF. The CDR3 DNA is TGTGCCAGCAGCGGCGGGACAGGGAGAGGGTACACTGAAGCTTTCTTT.

This clonotype turned up a few times. The V call is TRBV27, the J call TRBJ1-4; maybe TRBD1 (6 bases). The germline V and J ends were trimmed by 4 bases and 4 bases, with 16 bases remaining between them. This CDR3 has 16 amino acids. Germline assignment: CDR1 MNHEY and CDR2 SMNVEV (reference sequence). The CDR3 coding sequence is TGTGCCAGCAGTTCTACCTTGACAGGCCGTAATGAAAAACTGTTTTTT. Translating gives CASSSTLTGRNEKLFF.

The chain joins TRBV7-9 to TRBJ2-2; no reliable D call. CDR3 length equals 15 residues. Trimming pared 8 bases from V and 7 bases from J, leaving 20 bases between. CDR1 SEHNR and CDR2 FQNEAQ come from the germline V gene (reference sequence). The CDR3 spells CASPQTRFDGGELFF. CDR3 sequence (DNA): TGTGCCAGCCCGCAGACACGCTTTGATGGCGGGGAGCTGTTTTTT.

The chain joins TRBV5-1 to TRBJ2-6; no clear D. The CDR3 is made up of 17 amino acids. Trimming removed 1 base at V and 0 bases at J, with 11 bases between. Germline lookup yields CDR1 SGHRS and CDR2 YFSETQ. The CDR3 loop reads CASSLLEDGSGANVLTF. DNA of the CDR3: TGCGCCAGCAGCTTGTTGGAAGATGGCTCTGGGGCCAACGTCCTGACTTTC.

In this sample, this clonotype turned up a few times. This chain uses TRBV11-2 with TRBJ1-4; no clear D. V was pared by 1 base and J by 5 bases, with 11 bases between. From germline, CDR1 is SGHAT and CDR2 FQNNGV. There are 15 residues in the CDR3. Written as DNA, the CDR3 is TGTGCCAGCAGCTTAGGTCGGCAGACGAATGAAAAACTGTTTTTT. It is translated as CASSLGRQTNEKLFF.

This chain uses TRBV4-1 with TRBJ1-6; D is possibly TRBD1 (5 bases). V was shortened by 4 bases and J by 4 bases, with 8 bases between the two germline ends. The CDR3 consists of 14 residues. Germline V gene lookup returns CDR1 MGHRA and CDR2 YSYEKL. Written as DNA, the CDR3 is TGCGCCAGCAGCCCAGGGTTATATAATTCACCCCTCCACTTT. Amino acid sequence: CASSPGLYNSPLHF.

This rearrangement joins TRBV19 to TRBJ2-7; TRBD2 aligns across 9 bases. Germline trimming cut 5 bases from V and 5 bases from J; bases unmatched to any gene: 13. Germline CDR1 and CDR2: LNHDA and SQIVND (reference sequence). The CDR3 runs 16 residues. CDR3 residues: CASSPWNSGSRNEQYF. Here the CDR3 DNA reads TGTGCCAGTAGTCCCTGGAATAGCGGGAGTAGGAACGAGCAGTACTTC.

This rearrangement joins TRBV19 to TRBJ1-1, with 7 bases matching TRBD1. CDR3 length: 17 residues. Trimming at V came to 3 bases and at J to 0 bases, leaving 10 bases not matched to a gene. The germline V gene encodes CDR1 LNHDA and CDR2 SQIVND (reference sequence). The CDR3: CASSILPTGTVNTEAFF. DNA for the CDR3: TGTGCCAGTAGTATTCTCCCAACCGGGACAGTGAACACTGAAGCTTTCTTT.

This clonotype was seen only a few times. The genes are TRBV6-5 and TRBJ2-3; 12 positions agree with TRBD2. The germline CDR1 and CDR2 sequences are MNHEY and SVGAGI. The CDR3 length is 17 residues. Germline trimming cut 5 bases from V and 0 bases from J; bases unmatched to any gene: 6. CDR3 protein: CASSLGLAGISTDTQYF. The CDR3 DNA reads as TGTGCCAGCAGTCTCGGACTAGCGGGAATTAGCACAGATACGCAGTATTTT.

This chain connects TRBV28 to TRBJ2-2; TRBD2 aligns across 8 bases. The V gene end was trimmed by 6 bases and the J gene end by 6 bases; junction bases not matched to a gene: 3. Germline V gene data show CDR1 as MDHEN and CDR2 as SYDVKM. The CDR3 runs to 13 residues. For the CDR3, the DNA is TGTGCCAGCAGCTTCGGGGGGGCCGGGGAGCTGTTTTTT. It is translated as CASSFGGAGELFF.

The chain uses TRBV4-1 and TRBJ1-4; D is undetermined. CDR3 length: 13 amino acids. Germline CDR1 is MGHRA and CDR2 is YSYEKL. V was trimmed by 0 bases and J by 7 bases, leaving 6 bases between them. The CDR3 nucleotides are TGCGCCAGCAGCCAAGATTCAATTGAAAAACTGTTTTTT. Protein product: CASSQDSIEKLFF.

CDR3 nucleotide sequence: TGTGCCATCAGTGATGCGGGGGGTAACAGCAATCAGCCCCAGCATTTT. Its protein product is CAISDAGGNSNQPQHF. The rearrangement uses TRBV10-3 and TRBJ1-5; maybe TRBD1 (5 bases). In germline, CDR1 is ENHRY, CDR2 SYGVKD. The CDR3 totals 16 residues. Trimming cost V 3 bases and J 1 base, with 13 bases left between them.

This clonotype came up a few times. This sequence joins TRBV4-1 and TRBJ2-1, with 7 bases matching TRBD2. Per germline, CDR1 MGHRA and CDR2 YSYEKL. This CDR3 comprises 17 residues. V shed 4 bases, J shed 6 bases, and the junction held 15 bases outside the gene matches. CDR3 sequence (DNA): TGCGCCAGCAGCCCCCGCTTCGGGAGGCCCCCCCGCAATGAGCAGTTCTTC. Protein: CASSPRFGRPPRNEQFF.

V gene TRBV28 combines with J gene TRBJ1-1; no definite D call. This CDR3 contains 17 residues. With 6 bases removed from V and 4 bases from J, the gap between germline ends came to 24 bases. From germline, CDR1 is MDHEN and CDR2 SYDVKM. CDR3 sequence (DNA): TGTGCCAGCAGCTATCTAAGCACCGGCTCGTGGGGCACTGAAGCTTTCTTT. Its translation: CASSYLSTGSWGTEAFF.

The chain couples TRBV4-1 to TRBJ2-1; 8 positions agree with TRBD1. The length of the CDR3 is 16 residues. CDR1 MGHRA and CDR2 YSYEKL come from the germline V gene. The ends lost 4 bases at V and 6 bases at J; junction bases unmatched: 11. CDR3 in DNA: TGCGCCAGCAGCCCCGTTGGACAGGGTAAGGGCAATGAGCAGTTCTTC. Its translation is CASSPVGQGKGNEQFF.

This clonotype was seen a few times. The chain recombines TRBV4-3 with TRBJ2-3; D may match TRBD1 or TRBD2 (5 bases each). CDR1 LGHNA and CDR2 YSLEER come from the germline V gene. Trimming removed 3 bases from V and 6 bases from J, with 16 bases in between. The CDR3 sequence is 15 residues long. In DNA form, the CDR3 reads TGCGCCAGCAGCCAGTCCCGGGACCCTTCCGATACGCAGTATTTT. Translated, it gives CASSQSRDPSDTQYF.

The rearrangement uses TRBV2 and TRBJ1-1, with 9 bases that match TRBD1. The germline CDR1 and CDR2 sequences are SNHLY and FYNNEI. The CDR3 totals 14 residues. After removal of 6 bases from V and 3 bases from J, the junction contained 5 bases not matched to a gene. CDR3: CASRRTGVDTEAFF. For the CDR3, the DNA is TGTGCCAGCAGGAGGACAGGGGTGGACACTGAAGCTTTCTTT.

The CDR3 nucleotides are TGTGCCAGTAGTATAGGGCCGCCGACTAGCGGGAGCGATGAGCAGTTCTTC. Its protein product is CASSIGPPTSGSDEQFF. The chain is built from TRBV19 and TRBJ2-1; 12 nucleotides align to TRBD2. The V and J ends lost 1 base and 8 bases, in that order; junction bases with no gene match: 9. Germline CDR1 and CDR2: LNHDA and SQIVND (reference sequence). This CDR3 region has 17 residues.

A few counts support this clonotype. The chain combines TRBV7-2 with TRBJ2-2, with TRBD1 matching over 9 bases. Germline values: CDR1 SGHTA, CDR2 FQGNSA. This CDR3 has 16 residues. V shed 3 bases and J 1 base; nucleotides not matched to a gene: 3. The CDR3, as DNA: TGTGCCAGCAGCTTCAGACAGGGGGGGAACACCGGGGAGCTGTTTTTT. This codes for CASSFRQGGNTGELFF. The full variable domain, with the rest looked up from reference TRBV7-2 and TRBJ2-2, is GAGVSQSPSNKVTEKGKDVELRCDPISGHTALYWYRQSLGQGLEFLIYFQGNSAPDKSGLPSDRFSAERTGGSVSTLTIQRTQQEDSAVYLCASSFRQGGNTGELFFGEGSRLTVL.

This clonotype was observed a few times. The V gene is TRBV7-8, the J gene TRBJ2-7; D perhaps matches TRBD1 (6 bases). Trimming pared 2 bases from V and 8 bases from J, leaving 16 bases between. CDR1 SGHVS and CDR2 FQNEAQ come from the germline V gene. The CDR3 has 14 amino acids. For the CDR3, the DNA is TGTGCCAGCAGCTTATTCTTCCGGGACAAACAGCAGTACGTC. Translation gives CASSLFFRDKQQYV.